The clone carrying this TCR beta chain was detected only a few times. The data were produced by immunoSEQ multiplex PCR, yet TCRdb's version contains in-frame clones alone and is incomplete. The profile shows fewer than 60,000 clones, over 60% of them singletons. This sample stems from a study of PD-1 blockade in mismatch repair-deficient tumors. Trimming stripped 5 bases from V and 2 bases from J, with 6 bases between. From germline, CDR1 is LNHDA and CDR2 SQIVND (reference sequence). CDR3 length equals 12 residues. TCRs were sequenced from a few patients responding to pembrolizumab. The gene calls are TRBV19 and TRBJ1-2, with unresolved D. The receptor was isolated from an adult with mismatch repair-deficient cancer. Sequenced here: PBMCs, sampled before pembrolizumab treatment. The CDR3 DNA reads TGTGCCAGTAGTGGACGGAACTATGGCTACACCTTC. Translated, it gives CASSGRNYGYTF.